Included here is one T cell receptor (beta chain) sequence, with context. Germline CDR1 reads SGHNT; CDR2 reads YYREEE (reference sequence). This CDR3 is 17 amino acids long. V lost 3 bases and J 4 bases, leaving 20 bases between the germline ends. This specimen belongs to a study of blood T cell repertoires in COVID-19. Study overall: Samples representing acute and convalescent COVID-19 were sourced from the United States, Italy and Spain. T cells, B-cell-depleted T cells, or PBMCs supplied cDNA or gDNA.

Profiled with immunoSEQ multiplex PCR; TCRdb holds only in-frame clones, not every one. This sample has about 81,000 clones, with about 91% found just once. The sequencing input was peripheral blood. The V and J genes are TRBV5-4 and TRBJ2-1, with a tentative D call TRBD1 (5 bases). The TCR originated in an elderly woman with active COVID-19. CDR3 sequence (DNA): TGTGCCAGCAGCTCCCCGAAAAAGGGGAAGGGTTACAATGAGCAGTTCTTC. Its translation: CASSSPKKGKGYNEQFF.